Below are 26 T cell receptor beta chains sequenced from a single sample in a study of cytotoxic CD8 clonotypes in ibrutinib-treated CLL. Assay: immunoSEQ multiplex PCR; the TCRdb copy retains only in-frame clones and omits some. The top ten clones hold about 4.3% of a sample with about 180,000 clones, under 85% of them seen once. Sequenced material: PBMCs, taken after 24 months of ibrutinib treatment. All receptors derive from a human donor with chronic lymphocytic leukemia.

The chain links TRBV6-1 to TRBJ2-7, with D possibly being TRBD1 (5 bases). The CDR3 consists of 13 residues. Trimming took off 6 bases at V and 0 bases at J, with 9 bases between the two ends. The germline V gene has CDR1 MNHNS and CDR2 SASEGT. CDR3 region: CASRARDSYEQYF. The CDR3 bases are TGTGCCAGCAGGGCCAGGGACTCCTACGAGCAGTACTTC.

The chain employs TRBV14 and TRBJ2-1; 7 nucleotides match TRBD2. The CDR3 spans 14 residues. Germline V gives CDR1 SGHDN, CDR2 FVKESK. J gave up 7 bases and V 1 base, and 4 bases lay outside the gene matches. In nucleotides, the CDR3 is TGTGCCAGCAGCCAAGCGGGAGGTCCGAATGAGCAGTTCTTC. Its translation is CASSQAGGPNEQFF.

The rearrangement joins TRBV18 to TRBJ2-7; 7 nucleotides agree with TRBD1. V lost 4 bases and J lost 2; bases outside the gene matches: 5. CDR1 is KGHSH, CDR2 LQKENI, per germline. The CDR3 length is 14 residues. CDR3 DNA: TGTGCCAGCTCACAGGGGGCCTTCACCTACGAGCAGTACTTC. Translation: CASSQGAFTYEQYF.

This clone has only a few counts. CDR3 protein: CASSLEGGRVNTEAFF. CDR3 coding DNA: TGTGCCAGCAGCTTAGAAGGGGGAAGGGTGAACACTGAAGCTTTCTTT. The chain joins TRBV7-2 to TRBJ1-1, with a weak D call TRBD1 (6 bases). The CDR3 extends over 16 amino acids. Trimming removed 1 base at V and 0 bases at J, with 12 bases between. CDR1 and CDR2 from the germline V gene are SGHTA and FQGNSA.

V usage is TRBV11-3 and J usage is TRBJ1-2; the match to TRBD1 covers 7 bases. V trimming: 1 base; J trimming: 6 bases; junction bases outside the gene matches: 2. In germline, CDR1 is SGHNT, CDR2 YENEEA. The CDR3 is made up of 13 amino acids. This CDR3 reads CASSLGQGDGYTF. CDR3 nucleotides: TGTGCCAGCAGCTTAGGACAGGGTGATGGCTACACCTTC.

On this clone: Different DNA sequences within this sample yield the same CDR3. The V and J genes are TRBV5-1 and TRBJ1-5; D remains unclear. The CDR3 has 14 amino acids. Trimming stripped 0 bases from V and 0 bases from J, with 4 bases between. Germline V gene data show CDR1 as SGHRS and CDR2 as YFSETQ. The CDR3, as DNA: TGCGCCAGCAGCTTGGGATATAGCAATCAGCCCCAGCATTTT. This gives the protein CASSLGYSNQPQHF.

This chain links TRBV28 with TRBJ1-5, with D uncertain. V dropped 2 bases and J dropped 2 bases, with 10 bases sitting between them. Germline values: CDR1 MDHEN, CDR2 SYDVKM. This CDR3 contains 15 residues. The CDR3 sequence is CASSLAPGGNQPQHF. CDR3 DNA sequence: TGTGCCAGCAGTTTAGCCCCTGGGGGCAATCAGCCCCAGCATTTT.

This chain uses TRBV6-5 with TRBJ1-2; the D gene is possibly TRBD1 (6 bases). The CDR3 spans 15 residues. Germline assignment: CDR1 MNHEY and CDR2 SVGAGI. The V end was cut by 2 bases, the J end by 7 bases, with 17 bases between. The CDR3 DNA reads TGTGCCAGCAGTTACCAGAGGGGGGCGTACGGTGGCTACACCTTC. This encodes CASSYQRGAYGGYTF.

The chain carries TRBV7-2 and TRBJ2-7, with TRBD2 matching over 10 bases. The CDR3 is 19 residues long. Per germline, CDR1 SGHTA and CDR2 FQGNSA. V trimming: 6 bases; J trimming: 2 bases; junction bases outside the gene matches: 19. CDR3 coding DNA: TGTGCCAGCAGGCCTGGGCCTTGGGGGACACTAGCGGGGACCTACGAGCAGTACTTC. Protein product: CASRPGPWGTLAGTYEQYF.

V usage is TRBV7-9 and J usage is TRBJ2-1; D not certain. The V end lost 5 bases, the J end lost 0 bases, and 17 bases lay between the germline ends. CDR3 length equals 17 residues. From germline, CDR1 is SEHNR and CDR2 FQNEAQ (reference sequence). CDR3 protein: CASSPPGQRSSYNEQFF. The CDR3 coding sequence is TGTGCCAGCAGCCCCCCCGGGCAGCGAAGCTCCTACAATGAGCAGTTCTTC. The full variable domain, rest sourced from reference TRBV7-9 and TRBJ2-1, is DTGVSQNPRHKITKRGQNVTFRCDPISEHNRLYWYRQTLGQGPEFLTYFQNEAQLEKSRLLSDRFSAERPKGSFSTLEIQRTEQGDSAMYLCASSPPGQRSSYNEQFFGPGTRLTVL.

This clone appeared once. The chain employs TRBV28 and TRBJ2-1; 7 bases fit TRBD2. This CDR3 comprises 16 residues. V shed 6 bases and J 6 bases; nucleotides not matched to a gene: 14. The germline CDR1 and CDR2 sequences are MDHEN and SYDVKM. The CDR3 DNA is TGTGCCAGCAGGCCTCCCGCGGGCGGGAGTCTCAATGAGCAGTTCTTC. Protein: CASRPPAGGSLNEQFF. Full variable domain (rest looked up from reference TRBV28 and TRBJ2-1): DVKVTQSSRYLVKRTGEKVFLECVQDMDHENMFWYRQDPGLGLRLIYFSYDVKMKEKGDIPEGYSVSREKKERFSLILESASTNQTSMYLCASRPPAGGSLNEQFFGPGTRLTVL.

This clone has more than one count but fewer than ten. This rearrangement joins TRBV28 to TRBJ2-3; either TRBD1 or TRBD2 may supply D (5 bases each). CDR3 length: 13 residues. The V end was cut by 7 bases, the J end by 8 bases, with 16 bases between. Per the germline V gene, CDR1 is MDHEN and CDR2 is SYDVKM. CDR3 sequence reads: CASTRDEAGTQYF. CDR3 DNA: TGTGCCAGCACCCGGGACGAAGCAGGTACGCAGTATTTT.

The chain joins TRBV5-4 to TRBJ2-7, with TRBD1 identical over 8 bases. The CDR3 runs 14 residues. CDR1 and CDR2 from the germline V gene are SGHNT and YYREEE (reference sequence). V was pared by 4 bases and J by 3 bases, with 6 bases of the junction left unmatched. The DNA of the CDR3 is TGTGCCAGCAGCCCTCCAGGGGGCGTCTACGAGCAGTACTTC. Its protein is CASSPPGGVYEQYF.

This sequence joins TRBV9 and TRBJ2-5, with D possibly matching TRBD2 (5 bases). Trimming took off 0 bases at V and 9 bases at J, with 12 bases between the two ends. Germline V gene sequence: CDR1 SGDLS, CDR2 YYNGEE. This CDR3 is 13 amino acids long. In DNA form, the CDR3 reads TGTGCCAGCAGCGTAGGGGTCGGAGGTCCCCAGTACTTC. As protein: CASSVGVGGPQYF. Full variable domain (missing parts from reference TRBV9 and TRBJ2-5): DSGVTQTPKHLITATGQRVTLRCSPRSGDLSVYWYQQSLDQGLQFLIQYYNGEERAKGNILERFSAQQFPDLHSELNLSSLELGDSALYFCASSVGVGGPQYFGPGTRLLVL.

The J gene is TRBJ2-3, the V gene TRBV7-3, with 7 bases lining up with TRBD2. The J segment lost 5 bases and the V segment lost 0 bases, leaving 2 bases of the junction unmatched. The CDR3 is made up of 14 amino acids. Germline CDR1 SGHTA, CDR2 FQGTGA. In DNA, the CDR3 is TGTGCCAGCAGCTTAACGTCTAGCGGAGATACGCAGTATTTT. This sequence encodes CASSLTSSGDTQYF.

The rearrangement uses TRBV11-2 and TRBJ1-2; no clear D. This CDR3 contains 15 residues. The V gene's germline CDR1 is SGHAT and CDR2 FQNNGV. V was clipped by 0 bases and J by 8 bases, with 16 bases between them. CDR3 sequence (DNA): TGTGCCAGCAGCTTAGAGACCGGCCAGCCATGGGGCTACACCTTC. It translates to CASSLETGQPWGYTF. Filled out from reference TRBV11-2 and TRBJ1-2, the complete variable domain reads EAGVAQSPRYKIIEKRQSVAFWCNPISGHATLYWYQQILGQGPKLLIQFQNNGVVDDSQLPKDRFSAERLKGVDSTLKIQPAKLEDSAVYLCASSLETGQPWGYTFGSGTRLTVV.

The chain is built from TRBV19 and TRBJ1-2; 10 bases are a match to TRBD1. The ends lost 4 bases at V and 6 bases at J; junction bases unmatched: 5. The CDR3 covers 14 residues. The germline V gene encodes CDR1 LNHDA and CDR2 SQIVND (reference sequence). The CDR3 loop is CASSTTGGRNGYTF. CDR3 in DNA: TGTGCCAGTAGTACGACAGGGGGCCGGAATGGCTACACCTTC.

This chain's CDR3 is CASSTLFGGREKLFF. The CDR3 coding sequence is TGTGCCAGCAGTACGCTTTTTGGGGGGCGAGAAAAACTGTTTTTT. The rearrangement links TRBV28 to TRBJ1-4, with a weak D call TRBD1 (6 bases). CDR3 length: 15 residues. Trimming cost V 5 bases and J 8 bases, with 18 bases left between them. Germline V gene sequence: CDR1 MDHEN, CDR2 SYDVKM.

The J gene is TRBJ2-3, the V gene TRBV2; no clear D. The CDR3 has 14 residues. CDR1 SNHLY and CDR2 FYNNEI come from the germline V gene. Trimming removed 4 bases from V and 2 bases from J, with 10 bases in between. For the CDR3, the DNA is TGTGCCAGCAGTGCGGGTCTGGTCACAGATACGCAGTATTTT. This encodes CASSAGLVTDTQYF.

This sequence joins TRBV6-5 and TRBJ2-5; the D gene is possibly TRBD1 (5 bases). Between the trimmed V and J ends, which lost 6 bases and 1 base, there was a span of 6 bases. The CDR3 contains 12 residues. Looked up from germline, CDR1 is MNHEY and CDR2 is SVGAGI. CDR3 in DNA: TGTGCCAGCAGAACAGGCCAAGAGACCCAGTACTTC. Encoded protein: CASRTGQETQYF.

V is TRBV5-1 and J is TRBJ1-2; no clear D. Trimming removed 0 bases from V and 4 bases from J, with 10 bases in between. The CDR3 runs 14 residues. The germline gives CDR1 SGHRS, CDR2 YFSETQ. CDR3 sequence: CASSLEGSGYGYTF. CDR3 sequence (DNA): TGCGCCAGCAGCTTGGAGGGCAGTGGCTATGGCTACACCTTC.

The V gene is TRBV6-5, the J gene TRBJ1-1; tentatively, D is TRBD1 (6 bases). From germline, CDR1 is MNHEY and CDR2 SVGAGI. The V end lost 6 bases, the J end lost 1 base, and 12 bases lay between the germline ends. This CDR3 has 14 residues. The CDR3 is CASRFQGQNTEAFF. The CDR3 region has the DNA TGTGCCAGCAGATTTCAGGGGCAGAACACTGAAGCTTTCTTT.

The V and J genes are TRBV4-2 and TRBJ2-4, with a weak D call TRBD1 (5 bases). Trimming took off 1 base at V and 1 base at J, with 11 bases between the two ends. Germline V gene data show CDR1 as LGHNA and CDR2 as YNFKEQ. The CDR3 extends over 16 amino acids. The chain's CDR3 is CASSQGGGGAKNIQYF. As DNA, the CDR3 is TGTGCCAGCAGCCAAGGGGGCGGTGGGGCCAAAAACATTCAGTACTTC.

The chain uses TRBV6-6 and TRBJ2-7; TRBD2 aligns across 7 bases. The trim removed 6 bases at V and 2 bases at J, leaving 10 bases unmatched. Germline CDR1 is MNHNY and CDR2 is SVGAGI (reference sequence). The CDR3 totals 15 residues. CDR3: CASSRPTSDTYEQYF. The DNA for the CDR3 is TGTGCCAGCAGCCGGCCTACTAGCGATACCTACGAGCAGTACTTC.

This clone was seen once. The genes are TRBV7-3 and TRBJ2-2; D uncertain. The CDR3 is 15 residues long. The germline gives CDR1 SGHTA, CDR2 FQGTGA. The V end was cut by 9 bases, the J end by 5 bases, with 19 bases between. CDR3 nucleotide sequence: TGTGCCAGTACAGACCCCCCCTTAGGTACCGGGGAGCTGTTTTTT. It translates to CASTDPPLGTGELFF.

The chain uses TRBV27 and TRBJ2-1; TRBD2 agrees at 16 bases. V gave up 2 bases and J gave up 7 bases; unmatched junction bases: 5. Germline lookup yields CDR1 MNHEY and CDR2 SMNVEV (reference sequence). The CDR3 has 17 residues. The CDR3 is CASSLGTSGRGRNEQFF. CDR3 bases: TGTGCCAGCAGTTTAGGGACTAGCGGGAGGGGGCGGAATGAGCAGTTCTTC.